This T cell receptor (beta chain) emerged from a study of Ad26.COV2.S vaccination and SARS-CoV-2 variants. Study-wide context: Of the COV1001 trial arms, the Ad26.COV2.S arm included the donor. Overall study findings and caveats: Vaccine and placebo recipients had comparable breadth of non-spike TCRs.

Specified treatment: around 19 received Ad26.COV2.S at low or high dose, single or two shots; several received placebo; per-sample allocation not given. Collection of the samples took place on day 63 after the first injection of vaccine or placebo. The sample came from a Boston adult aged 18-55 years. Spike of the Wuhan-strain SARS-CoV-2 was expressed by an Ad26 vector, which formed the vaccine. From germline, CDR1 is SGHNT and CDR2 YENEEA. Deletions cut 3 bases from V and 4 bases from J, with 6 bases between. CDR3 length: 13 residues. Assay used: immunoSEQ multiplex PCR; TCRdb lists only in-frame clones, some missing. Found here are under 500,000 clones, 92% of them singletons; the top ten hold 1.5% to 2%. Points on this clone: Its antigen is as yet unknown.

Sample: peripheral blood, taken in a trial of Ad26.COV2.S vaccine versus placebo. The chain carries TRBV11-3 and TRBJ2-2; weak D call: TRBD1 (6 bases). This TCR was recovered from a person between 18 and 65 years old who received the Ad26.COV2.S COVID-19 vaccine or a placebo. This CDR3 reads CASSFRGTGELFF. CDR3 coding DNA: TGTGCCAGCAGCTTCAGGGGCACCGGGGAGCTGTTTTTT.